The sequence of this TCR beta chain was determined in a study of Graves' ophthalmopathy and Graves' hyperthyroidism. The CDR3 totals 14 residues. The germline gives CDR1 MNHEY, CDR2 SVGAGI. With 4 bases removed from V and 7 bases from J, the gap between germline ends came to 11 bases. This clonotype was detected ten times or more. Each diagnosis was determined on the basis of clinical symptoms, serum thyroxine, TRAb, thyroid ultrasound and orbital computed tomography. Amplification targeted the TCR beta CDR3 regions, with RNA transcripts as the source material. The authors performed first-round RT-PCR with HTBI primers and then a second-round multiplex PCR. TCRdb independently ran MiXCR on the multiplex PCR reads; one entry per CDR3 protein. The top ten clones hold more than 2.5% of a sample with 660,000 or so distinct CDR3 sequences, about 40% of them seen once.

The gene calls are TRBV6-5 and TRBJ1-6; D gene uncertain. Source material: peripheral blood. This receptor was identified in an adult man with Graves' ophthalmopathy. The CDR3 loop reads CASSSRGLNSPLHF. The CDR3 region has the DNA TGTGCCAGCAGTTCACGGGGTCTAAATTCACCCCTCCACTTT.